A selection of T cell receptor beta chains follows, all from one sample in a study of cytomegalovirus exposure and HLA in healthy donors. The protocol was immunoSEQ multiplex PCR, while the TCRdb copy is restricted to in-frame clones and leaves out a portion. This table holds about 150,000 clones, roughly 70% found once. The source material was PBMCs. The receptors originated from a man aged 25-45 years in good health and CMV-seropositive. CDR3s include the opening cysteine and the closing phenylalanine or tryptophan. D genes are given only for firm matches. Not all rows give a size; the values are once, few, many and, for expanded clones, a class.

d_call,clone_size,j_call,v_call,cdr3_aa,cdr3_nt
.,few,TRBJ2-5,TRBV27,CASSLSRQETQYF,TGTGCCAGCAGTTTATCCCGCCAAGAGACCCAGTACTTC
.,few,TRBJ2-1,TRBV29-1,CSVVVRAAYNEQFF,TGCAGCGTTGTGGTCCGAGCGGCGTACAATGAGCAGTTCTTC
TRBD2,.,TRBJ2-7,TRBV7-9,CASSKREFYEQYF,TGTGCCAGCAGTAAGCGGGAGTTCTACGAGCAGTACTTC
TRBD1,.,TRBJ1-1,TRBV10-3,CAIRRDRDTEAFF,TGTGCCATCAGACGGGACAGGGACACTGAAGCTTTCTTT
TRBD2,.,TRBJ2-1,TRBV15,CATSIGLAGDNEQFF,TGTGCCACCAGTATAGGACTAGCGGGGGACAATGAGCAGTTCTTC
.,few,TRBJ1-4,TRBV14,CASSRTGTTNEKLFF,TGTGCCAGCAGCCGTACAGGGACAACTAATGAAAAACTGTTTTTT
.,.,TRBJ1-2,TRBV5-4,CASELRSRVLDYGYTF,TGTGCCAGCGAGCTCCGATCCAGGGTATTGGACTATGGCTACACCTTC
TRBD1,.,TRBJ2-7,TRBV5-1,CASSSGQAVGEQYF,TGCGCCAGCAGCTCGGGACAGGCAGTTGGCGAGCAGTACTTC
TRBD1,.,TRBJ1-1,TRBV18,CASSLGLGTGGLIDEAFF,TGTGCCAGCTCACTAGGTTTAGGGACAGGGGGACTCATTGATGAAGCTTTCTTT
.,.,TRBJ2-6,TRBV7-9,CASSLDTRRNTGANVLTF,TGTGCCAGCAGCTTGGACACGAGGCGGAATACTGGGGCCAACGTCCTGACTTTC
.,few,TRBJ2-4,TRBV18,CASSHSEGGVGKNIQYF,TGTGCCAGCTCACACTCGGAAGGAGGGGTTGGCAAAAACATTCAGTACTTC
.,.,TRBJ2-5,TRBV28,CASSTTGYQETQYF,TGTGCCAGCAGTACGACAGGTTATCAAGAGACCCAGTACTTC
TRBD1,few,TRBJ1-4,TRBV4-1,CASSQDGTGDEKLFF,TGCGCCAGCAGCCAAGATGGGACAGGGGATGAAAAACTGTTTTTT
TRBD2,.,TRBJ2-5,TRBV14,CASSPLGLAKQETQYF,TGTGCCAGCAGCCCCCTCGGACTAGCGAAACAAGAGACCCAGTACTTC
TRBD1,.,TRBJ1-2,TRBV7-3,CASSPSTGPINYGYTF,TGTGCCAGCAGCCCATCGACAGGGCCCATTAACTATGGCTACACCTTC
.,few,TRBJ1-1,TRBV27,CASSLSKQMNTEAFF,TGTGCCAGCAGTTTATCGAAACAGATGAACACTGAAGCTTTCTTT
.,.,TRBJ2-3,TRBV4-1,CASSPHRDNTDTQYF,TGCGCCAGCAGCCCGCACCGGGACAACACAGATACGCAGTATTTT
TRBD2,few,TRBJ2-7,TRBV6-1,CASSEASGSSYEQYF,TGTGCCAGCAGTGAAGCTAGCGGGAGCTCCTACGAGCAGTACTTC
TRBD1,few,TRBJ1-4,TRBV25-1,CASSDFADRGEKLFF,TGTGCCAGCAGTGATTTCGCGGACAGGGGCGAAAAACTGTTTTTT
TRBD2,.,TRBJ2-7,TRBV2,CASGGGEAEQYF,TGTGCCAGCGGGGGAGGGGAGGCCGAGCAGTACTTC
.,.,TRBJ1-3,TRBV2,CASSEVSVGNTIYF,TGTGCCAGCAGTGAAGTCTCCGTGGGAAACACCATATATTTT
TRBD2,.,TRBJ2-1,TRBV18,CASSPGREFPDEQFF,TGTGCCAGCTCACCGGGGCGGGAGTTCCCAGATGAGCAGTTCTTC
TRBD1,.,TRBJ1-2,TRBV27,CASSPRDRVVVYGYTF,TGTGCCAGCAGTCCCAGGGACAGGGTCGTGGTCTATGGCTACACCTTC
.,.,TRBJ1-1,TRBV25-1,CASSGQVSGNTEAFF,TGTGCCAGCAGTGGACAGGTTTCGGGGAACACTGAAGCTTTCTTT
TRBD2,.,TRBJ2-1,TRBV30,CAWREPGLAVGEQFF,TGTGCCTGGAGGGAACCGGGACTAGCCGTAGGTGAGCAGTTCTTC
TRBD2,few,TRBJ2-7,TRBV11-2,CASSYSGDPSYEQYF,TGTGCCAGCAGTTATAGCGGGGACCCCTCCTACGAGCAGTACTTC
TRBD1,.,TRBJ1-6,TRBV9,CASSPSGQGPPDSPLHF,TGTGCCAGCAGCCCCTCGGGACAGGGCCCTCCCGACTCACCCCTCCACTTT
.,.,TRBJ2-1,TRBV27,CASSAQGSGDEQFF,TGTGCCAGCAGTGCCCAAGGGAGTGGCGATGAGCAGTTCTTC
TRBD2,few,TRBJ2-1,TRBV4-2,CASSQGGLAGYNEQFF,TGTGCCAGCAGCCAAGGGGGACTAGCGGGATACAATGAGCAGTTCTTC
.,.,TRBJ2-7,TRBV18,CASSRDSGPYEQYF,TGTGCCAGCTCACGAGATAGCGGCCCCTACGAGCAGTACTTC
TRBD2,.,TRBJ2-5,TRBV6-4,CASSPTSGDQETQYF,TGTGCCAGCAGTCCGACTAGCGGGGACCAAGAGACCCAGTACTTC
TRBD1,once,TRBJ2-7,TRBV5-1,CASSLDPTGLWEQYF,TGCGCCAGCAGCTTGGATCCGACAGGGTTATGGGAGCAGTACTTC
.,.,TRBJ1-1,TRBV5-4,CASSRREVNTEAFF,TGTGCCAGCAGCCGAAGGGAGGTGAACACTGAAGCTTTCTTT
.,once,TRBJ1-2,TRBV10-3,CAISDRGAYGYTF,TGTGCCATCAGTGATAGGGGTGCCTATGGCTACACCTTC
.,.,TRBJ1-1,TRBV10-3,CAIGGGSTEAFF,TGTGCCATCGGGGGGGGGAGCACTGAAGCTTTCTTT
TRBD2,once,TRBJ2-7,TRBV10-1,CASSPSGRAYEQYF,TGCGCCAGCAGCCCCAGCGGGAGGGCCTACGAGCAGTACTTC
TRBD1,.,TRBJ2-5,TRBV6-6,CASSHLTGYQETQYF,TGTGCCAGCAGCCACCTGACAGGGTATCAAGAGACCCAGTACTTC
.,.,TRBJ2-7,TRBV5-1,CASSLQVGAQTAEQYF,TGCGCCAGCAGCCTGCAGGTGGGGGCCCAGACCGCCGAGCAGTACTTC